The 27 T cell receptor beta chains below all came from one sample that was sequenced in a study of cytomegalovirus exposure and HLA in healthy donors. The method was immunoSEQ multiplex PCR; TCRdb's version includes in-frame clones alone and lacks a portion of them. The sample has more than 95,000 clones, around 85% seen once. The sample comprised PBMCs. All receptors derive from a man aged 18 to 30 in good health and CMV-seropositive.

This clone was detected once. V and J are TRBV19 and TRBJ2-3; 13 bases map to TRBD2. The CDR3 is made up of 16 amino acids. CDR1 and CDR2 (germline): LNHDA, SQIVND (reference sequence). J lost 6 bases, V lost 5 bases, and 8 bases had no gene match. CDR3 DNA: TGTGCCAGTAGTGAGGGACTAGCGGGGTTCGGGGATACGCAGTATTTT. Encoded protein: CASSEGLAGFGDTQYF.

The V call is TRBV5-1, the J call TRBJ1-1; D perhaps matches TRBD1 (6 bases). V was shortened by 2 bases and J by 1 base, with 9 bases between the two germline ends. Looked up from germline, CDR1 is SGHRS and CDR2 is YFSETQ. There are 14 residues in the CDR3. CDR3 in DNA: TGCGCCAGCAGCTTTTGGGGGCAGAACACTGAAGCTTTCTTT. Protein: CASSFWGQNTEAFF.

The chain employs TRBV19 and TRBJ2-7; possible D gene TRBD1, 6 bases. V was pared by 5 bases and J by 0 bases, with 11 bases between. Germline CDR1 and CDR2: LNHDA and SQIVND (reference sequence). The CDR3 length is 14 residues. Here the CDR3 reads CASSGRGSSYEQYF. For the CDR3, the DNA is TGTGCCAGTAGTGGCAGGGGAAGCTCCTACGAGCAGTACTTC.

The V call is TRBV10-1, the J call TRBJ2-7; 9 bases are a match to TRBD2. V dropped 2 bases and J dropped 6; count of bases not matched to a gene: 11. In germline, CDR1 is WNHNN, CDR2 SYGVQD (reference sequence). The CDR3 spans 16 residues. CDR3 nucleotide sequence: TGCGCCAGCAGTGAGAATACATGGCGGGGGGGCCGCGAGCAGTACTTC. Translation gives CASSENTWRGGREQYF.

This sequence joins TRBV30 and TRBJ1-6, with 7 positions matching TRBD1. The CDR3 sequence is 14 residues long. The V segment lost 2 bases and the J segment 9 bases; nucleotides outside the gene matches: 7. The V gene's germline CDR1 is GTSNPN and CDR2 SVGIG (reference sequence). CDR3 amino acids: CAWSIGTAISPLHF. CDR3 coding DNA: TGTGCCTGGAGTATCGGGACAGCAATTTCACCCCTCCACTTT.

The CDR3 spells CASSQDDQGRTDTQYF. In DNA, the CDR3 is TGCGCCAGCAGCCAAGATGACCAGGGTAGGACAGATACGCAGTATTTT. The chain carries TRBV4-1 and TRBJ2-3; D is possibly TRBD1 (5 bases). From germline, CDR1 is MGHRA and CDR2 YSYEKL. V was cut by 0 bases and J by 3 bases, with 13 bases left in between. The CDR3 is made up of 16 amino acids.

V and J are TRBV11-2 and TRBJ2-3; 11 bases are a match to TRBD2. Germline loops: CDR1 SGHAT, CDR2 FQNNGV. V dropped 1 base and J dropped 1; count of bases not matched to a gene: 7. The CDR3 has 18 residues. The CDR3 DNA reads TGTGCCAGCAGCTTAGGCACTAGCGGGGGAGTCGGCACAGATACGCAGTATTTT. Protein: CASSLGTSGGVGTDTQYF.

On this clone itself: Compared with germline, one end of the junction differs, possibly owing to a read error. CDR3 in amino acids: CASSEGGGATDTQYF. The CDR3 bases are TGTGCCAGCAGCGAAGGGGGGGGCGCCACAGATACGCAGTATTTT. This rearrangement joins TRBV6-1 to TRBJ2-3; possibly TRBD2 for D (7 bases). The length of the CDR3 is 15 residues. Germline V gives CDR1 MNHNS, CDR2 SASEGT.

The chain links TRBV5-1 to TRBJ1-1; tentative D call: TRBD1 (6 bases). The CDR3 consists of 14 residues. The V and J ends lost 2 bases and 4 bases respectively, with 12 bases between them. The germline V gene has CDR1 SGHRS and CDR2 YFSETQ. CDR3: CASSLITGITEAFF. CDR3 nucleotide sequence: TGCGCCAGCAGCTTAATAACAGGGATCACTGAAGCTTTCTTT.

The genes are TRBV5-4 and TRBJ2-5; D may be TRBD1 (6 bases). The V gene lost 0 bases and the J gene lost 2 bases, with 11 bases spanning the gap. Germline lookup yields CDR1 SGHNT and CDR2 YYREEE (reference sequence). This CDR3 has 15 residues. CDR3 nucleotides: TGTGCCAGCAGCTTGGACAGGGAATCTCAAGAGACCCAGTACTTC. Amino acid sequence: CASSLDRESQETQYF. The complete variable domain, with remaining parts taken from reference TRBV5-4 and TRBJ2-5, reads ETGVTQSPTHLIKTRGQQVTLRCSSQSGHNTVSWYQQALGQGPQFIFQYYREEENGRGNFPPRFSGLQFPNYSSELNVNALELDDSALYLCASSLDRESQETQYFGPGTRLLVL.

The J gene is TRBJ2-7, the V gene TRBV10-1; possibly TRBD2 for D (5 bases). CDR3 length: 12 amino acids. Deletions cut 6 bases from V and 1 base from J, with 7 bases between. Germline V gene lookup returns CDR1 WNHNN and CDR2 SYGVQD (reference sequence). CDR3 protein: CASSGGSYEQYF. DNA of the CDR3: TGCGCCAGCAGCGGCGGGTCCTACGAGCAGTACTTC.

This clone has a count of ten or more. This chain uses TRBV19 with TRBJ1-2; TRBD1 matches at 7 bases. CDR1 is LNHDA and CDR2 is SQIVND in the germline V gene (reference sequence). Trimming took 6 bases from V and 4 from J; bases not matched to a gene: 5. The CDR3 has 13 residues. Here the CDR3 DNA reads TGTGCCAGTAGCCCGGACAGGTTCTATGGCTACACCTTC. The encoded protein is CASSPDRFYGYTF.

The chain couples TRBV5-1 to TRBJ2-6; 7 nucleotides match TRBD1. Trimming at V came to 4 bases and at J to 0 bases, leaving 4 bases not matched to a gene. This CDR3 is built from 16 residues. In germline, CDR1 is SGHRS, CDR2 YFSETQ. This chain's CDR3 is CASSGTVSSGANVLTF. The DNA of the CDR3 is TGCGCCAGCAGCGGGACAGTGAGCTCTGGGGCCAACGTCCTGACTTTC.

CDR3 protein: CASSLGTGANYGYTF. In DNA, the CDR3 is TGTGCCAGCAGCTTAGGGACAGGGGCTAACTATGGCTACACCTTC. The V and J genes are TRBV7-9 and TRBJ1-2; 9 bases are a match to TRBD1. Germline values: CDR1 SEHNR, CDR2 FQNEAQ (reference sequence). This CDR3 spans 15 amino acids. V lost 1 base to trimming and J lost 0 bases; unmatched junction nucleotides: 0. Full variable domain (rest looked up from reference TRBV7-9 and TRBJ1-2): DTGVSQNPRHKITKRGQNVTFRCDPISEHNRLYWYRQTLGQGPEFLTYFQNEAQLEKSRLLSDRFSAERPKGSFSTLEIQRTEQGDSAMYLCASSLGTGANYGYTFGSGTRLTVV.

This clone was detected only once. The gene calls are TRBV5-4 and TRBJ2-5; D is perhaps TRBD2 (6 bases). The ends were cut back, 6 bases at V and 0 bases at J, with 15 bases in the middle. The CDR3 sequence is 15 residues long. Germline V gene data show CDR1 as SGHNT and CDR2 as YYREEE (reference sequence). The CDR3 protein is CASTPGDWYQETQYF. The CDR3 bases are TGTGCCAGCACCCCGGGGGACTGGTACCAAGAGACCCAGTACTTC.

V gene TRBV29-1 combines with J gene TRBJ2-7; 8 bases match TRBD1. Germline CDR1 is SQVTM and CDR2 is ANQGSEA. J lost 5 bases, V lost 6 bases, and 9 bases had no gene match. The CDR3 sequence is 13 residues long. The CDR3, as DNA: TGCAGCGTCGTACGAAAACAGGGGGACGAGCAGTACTTC. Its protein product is CSVVRKQGDEQYF.

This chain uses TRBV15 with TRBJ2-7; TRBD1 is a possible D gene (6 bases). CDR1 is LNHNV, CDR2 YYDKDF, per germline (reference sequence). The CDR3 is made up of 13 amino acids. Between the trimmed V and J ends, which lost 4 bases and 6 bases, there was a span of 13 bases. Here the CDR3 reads CATSKGHPSEQYF. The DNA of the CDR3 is TGTGCCACCAGCAAGGGACATCCGAGCGAGCAGTACTTC.

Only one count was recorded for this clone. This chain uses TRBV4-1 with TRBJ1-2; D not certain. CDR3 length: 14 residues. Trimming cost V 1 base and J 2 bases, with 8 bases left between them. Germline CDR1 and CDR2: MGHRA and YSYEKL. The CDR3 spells CASSQVPRNYGYTF. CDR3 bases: TGCGCCAGCAGCCAAGTTCCTAGAAACTATGGCTACACCTTC.

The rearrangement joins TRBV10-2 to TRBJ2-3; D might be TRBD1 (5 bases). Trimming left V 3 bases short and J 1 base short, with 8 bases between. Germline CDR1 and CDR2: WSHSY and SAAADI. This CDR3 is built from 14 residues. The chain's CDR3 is CASSDRVGTDTQYF. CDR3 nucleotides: TGCGCCAGCAGTGACAGGGTGGGCACAGATACGCAGTATTTT.

The CDR3, as DNA: TGTGCCTGGGGGCTAACAGGGATTTCGGAGACCCAGTACTTC. Its protein product is CAWGLTGISETQYF. The chain joins TRBV30 to TRBJ2-5; D is perhaps TRBD1 (6 bases). Per germline, CDR1 GTSNPN and CDR2 SVGIG (reference sequence). The CDR3 runs to 14 residues. V lost 5 bases and J 5 bases, leaving 18 bases between the germline ends.

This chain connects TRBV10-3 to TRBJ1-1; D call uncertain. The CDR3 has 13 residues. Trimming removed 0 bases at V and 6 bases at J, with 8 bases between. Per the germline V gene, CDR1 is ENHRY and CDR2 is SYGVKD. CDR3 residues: CAISESNSPEAFF. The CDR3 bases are TGTGCCATCAGTGAGTCTAACAGTCCTGAAGCTTTCTTT.

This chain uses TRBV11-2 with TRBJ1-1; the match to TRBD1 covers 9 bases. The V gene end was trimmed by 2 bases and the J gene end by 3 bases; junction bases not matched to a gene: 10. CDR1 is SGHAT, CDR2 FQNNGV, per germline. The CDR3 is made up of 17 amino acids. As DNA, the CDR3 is TGTGCCAGCAGCTTAACTTCGGGACAGGGACCGGACACTGAAGCTTTCTTT. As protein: CASSLTSGQGPDTEAFF. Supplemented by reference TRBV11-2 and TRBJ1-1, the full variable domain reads EAGVAQSPRYKIIEKRQSVAFWCNPISGHATLYWYQQILGQGPKLLIQFQNNGVVDDSQLPKDRFSAERLKGVDSTLKIQPAKLEDSAVYLCASSLTSGQGPDTEAFFGQGTRLTVV.

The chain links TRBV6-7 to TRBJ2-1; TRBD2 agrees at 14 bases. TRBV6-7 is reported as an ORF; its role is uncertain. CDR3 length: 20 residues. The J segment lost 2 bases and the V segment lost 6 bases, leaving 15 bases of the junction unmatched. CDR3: CASSRRGGLAGGRTYNEQFF. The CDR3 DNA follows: TGTGCCAGCAGCCGAAGGGGCGGACTAGCGGGGGGAAGGACCTACAATGAGCAGTTCTTC.

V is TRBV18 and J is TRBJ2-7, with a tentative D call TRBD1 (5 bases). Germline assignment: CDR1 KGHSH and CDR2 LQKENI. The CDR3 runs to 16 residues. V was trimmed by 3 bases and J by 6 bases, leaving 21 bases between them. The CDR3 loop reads CASSPSLETAGREQYF. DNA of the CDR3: TGTGCCAGCTCACCCTCTTTAGAGACAGCTGGTCGCGAGCAGTACTTC. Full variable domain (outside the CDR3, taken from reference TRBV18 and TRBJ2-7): NAGVMQNPRHLVRRRGQEARLRCSPMKGHSHVYWYRQLPEEGLKFMVYLQKENIIDESGMPKERFSAEFPKEGPSILRIQQVVRGDSAAYFCASSPSLETAGREQYFGPGTRLTVT.

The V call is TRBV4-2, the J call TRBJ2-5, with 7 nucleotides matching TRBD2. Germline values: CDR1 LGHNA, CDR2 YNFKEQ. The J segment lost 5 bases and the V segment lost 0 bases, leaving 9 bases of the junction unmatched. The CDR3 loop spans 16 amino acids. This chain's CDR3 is CASSQDVGGIAETQYF. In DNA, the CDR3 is TGTGCCAGCAGCCAAGATGTGGGGGGGATCGCCGAGACCCAGTACTTC.

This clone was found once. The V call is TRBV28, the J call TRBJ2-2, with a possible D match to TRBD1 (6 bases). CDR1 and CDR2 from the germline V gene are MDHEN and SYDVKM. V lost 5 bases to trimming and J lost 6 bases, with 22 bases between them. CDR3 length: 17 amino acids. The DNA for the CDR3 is TGTGCCAGCAGTAATCTCGTGGCCAGGGGAAAGGCCGGGGAGCTGTTTTTT. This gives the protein CASSNLVARGKAGELFF.

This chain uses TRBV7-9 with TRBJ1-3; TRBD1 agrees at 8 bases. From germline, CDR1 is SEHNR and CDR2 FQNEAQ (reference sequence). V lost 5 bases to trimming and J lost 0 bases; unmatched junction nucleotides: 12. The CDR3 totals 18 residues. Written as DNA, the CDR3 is TGTGCCAGCAGCAGCTCCAGGGGGCGCGGGATCTCTGGAAACACCATATATTTT. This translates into CASSSSRGRGISGNTIYF.